A selection of T cell receptor beta chains follows, all from one sample in a study of T cells in Graves' hyperthyroidism and ophthalmopathy. A single record per CDR3 protein comes from TCRdb applying MiXCR to the multiplex PCR reads. Here the sample spans a few hundred thousand distinct CDR3 sequences, about 15% being singletons. The sequenced material came from blood. The receptors here all came from a woman under 40 with Graves' ophthalmopathy. Both conserved end residues are part of each CDR3. Fields, in order: V gene, J gene, CDR3 length, D gene, CDR3 protein. The D gene is left open where the match is weak.

TRBV6-1,TRBJ1-2,11,-,CASSEYYGYTF
TRBV6-1,TRBJ1-3,14,-,CASITIPGGNTIYF
TRBV10-3,TRBJ2-1,12,-,CAISGRTAEQFF
TRBV6-5,TRBJ2-7,18,-,CASSYSDRGAHKIYEQYF
TRBV3-1,TRBJ2-5,16,TRBD1,CASSHLGGTGQETQYF
TRBV4-2,TRBJ1-2,15,-,CASSQDVQGGYGYTF
TRBV20-1,TRBJ2-5,15,TRBD2,CSATPTSGGFETQYF
TRBV6-1,TRBJ2-7,14,-,CASSLVISSYEQYF
TRBV5-4,TRBJ2-3,19,TRBD2,CASSTYERGGNPSTDTQYF
TRBV7-8,TRBJ2-1,20,-,CASSSSKGTQALSSYNEQFF
TRBV28,TRBJ2-7,18,TRBD1,CASSLPVRRDRVRYEQYF
TRBV11-2,TRBJ2-7,11,-,CASRGPYEQYF
TRBV7-9,TRBJ2-2,17,TRBD2,CASTTMGSGGAFGELFF